The present entry profiles one T cell receptor (beta chain) with its context. J lost 4 bases, V lost 0 bases, and 10 bases had no gene match. Looked up from germline, CDR1 is LGHNA and CDR2 is YSLEER. The CDR3 totals 18 residues. Sequencing was performed with immunoSEQ multiplex PCR; in TCRdb, only in-frame clones are kept and a portion is missing. Found here are nearly 95,000 clones, over 85% of them singletons; the top ten hold approximately 0.5%. This specimen comes from a study of Tregs in tolerant kidney transplant recipients. The chain carries TRBV4-3 and TRBJ2-7; the match to TRBD2 covers 12 bases. The source is a human donor who received a combined kidney and bone marrow transplant. Sequenced material: CD4+ T cells from blood, taken before the transplant. The CDR3 protein is CASSQELMWTSGKYEQYF. The CDR3, as DNA: TGCGCCAGCAGCCAAGAGCTTATGTGGACTAGCGGGAAATACGAGCAGTACTTC.